These 30 T cell receptor beta chains were sequenced from one sample in a study of blood T cell repertoires in COVID-19. Produced via immunoSEQ multiplex PCR; TCRdb's table is partial and in-frame only. The sample contains 250,000 to 350,000 clones, around 90% of which appear only once. The sequenced sample consisted of peripheral blood. All receptors derive from a woman aged 50 to 60 who had recovered from COVID-19.

The chain employs TRBV18 and TRBJ2-5, with D hard to call. The V end lost 4 bases, the J end lost 5 bases, and 5 bases lay between the germline ends. This CDR3 is built from 11 residues. Germline CDR1 is KGHSH and CDR2 is LQKENI. The DNA for the CDR3 is TGTGCCAGCTCACGAGAGGAGACCCAGTACTTC. It specifies CASSREETQYF.

The rearrangement links TRBV6-5 to TRBJ2-7, with TRBD1 as a possible D gene (6 bases). Looked up from germline, CDR1 is MNHEY and CDR2 is SVGAGI. Trimming took 0 bases from V and 3 from J, leaving 9 bases between them. The CDR3 totals 14 residues. CDR3 in amino acids: CASSYSTGLYEQYF. The CDR3 DNA follows: TGTGCCAGCAGTTACTCCACAGGGCTCTACGAGCAGTACTTC.

V gene TRBV5-4 combines with J gene TRBJ1-2; D possibly corresponds to TRBD1 (6 bases). CDR1 and CDR2 (germline): SGHNT, YYREEE (reference sequence). The V end lost 4 bases, the J end lost 8 bases, and 15 bases lay between the germline ends. The CDR3 is made up of 13 amino acids. CDR3 amino acids: CASSTQGWEGYTF. CDR3 nucleotides: TGTGCCAGCAGCACACAGGGTTGGGAAGGCTACACCTTC.

The CDR3 DNA reads as TGTGCCAGCAGCGCGGGACCGTATAGCAATCAGCCCCAGCATTTT. Its protein product is CASSAGPYSNQPQHF. The chain recombines TRBV7-2 with TRBJ1-5, with D maybe TRBD1 (5 bases). V shed 5 bases and J shed 0 bases, with 11 bases lying between them. CDR1 is SGHTA, CDR2 FQGNSA, per germline. The CDR3 spans 15 residues.

This clone was recorded once. V is TRBV14 and J is TRBJ2-7; 8 bases line up with TRBD1. CDR3 length equals 15 residues. Germline V gene sequence: CDR1 SGHDN, CDR2 FVKESK. V lost 4 bases and J lost 4; bases outside the gene matches: 9. The CDR3: CASSRPGQGEYEQYF. The CDR3, as DNA: TGTGCCAGCAGCCGGCCAGGACAGGGAGAATACGAGCAGTACTTC.

V gene TRBV27 combines with J gene TRBJ2-3; D gene ambiguous. This CDR3 has 14 residues. Germline CDR1 and CDR2: MNHEY and SMNVEV (reference sequence). The V gene lost 3 bases and the J gene lost 5 bases, with 12 bases spanning the gap. The chain's CDR3 is CASSFKTFRDTQYF. In DNA form, the CDR3 reads TGTGCCAGCAGTTTTAAAACATTTCGAGATACGCAGTATTTT.

V usage is TRBV4-3 and J usage is TRBJ2-3; 13 bases align to TRBD2. Germline CDR1 and CDR2: LGHNA and YSLEER. The CDR3 length is 19 residues. Germline trimming cut 1 base from V and 0 bases from J; bases unmatched to any gene: 7. CDR3 DNA sequence: TGCGCCAGCAGCCAAGCTCAACTAGCGGGGGGGTCTAGCACAGATACGCAGTATTTT. This encodes CASSQAQLAGGSSTDTQYF.

This clone was seen a few times. The V gene is TRBV28, the J gene TRBJ1-4, with TRBD1 matching over 8 bases. The CDR3 extends over 15 amino acids. CDR1 MDHEN and CDR2 SYDVKM come from the germline V gene. J lost 5 bases, V lost 5 bases, and 7 bases had no gene match. CDR3 region: CASSPPGGENEKLFF. In DNA, the CDR3 is TGTGCCAGCAGTCCCCCAGGGGGCGAGAATGAAAAACTGTTTTTT.

This clone has a single count. In DNA form, the CDR3 reads TGTGCCTGGAGTGGGCTCAGGACAGGAGACTATGGCTACACCTTC. This translates into CAWSGLRTGDYGYTF. The J gene is TRBJ1-2, the V gene TRBV30, with 7 bases aligning to TRBD1. V gave up 1 base and J gave up 3 bases; unmatched junction bases: 8. The CDR3 is 15 amino acids. CDR1 GTSNPN and CDR2 SVGIG come from the germline V gene (reference sequence).

This sequence joins TRBV2 and TRBJ2-2, with TRBD1 matching over 7 bases. CDR3 size: 14 residues. J gave up 4 bases and V 4 bases, and 3 bases lay outside the gene matches. The germline CDR1 and CDR2 sequences are SNHLY and FYNNEI. CDR3 in DNA: TGTGCCAGCAGTGTGGGACAGCTCACCGGGGAGCTGTTTTTT. This translates into CASSVGQLTGELFF.

The chain employs TRBV5-8 and TRBJ1-5, with 9 positions matching TRBD1. The germline V gene encodes CDR1 SGHTS and CDR2 YDEGEE. With V trimmed by 2 bases and J by 6 bases, 9 bases remained unmatched. The CDR3 consists of 16 residues. The CDR3: CASSFSGQGRFQPQHF. The CDR3 DNA follows: TGTGCCAGCAGCTTTTCCGGACAGGGGAGGTTTCAGCCCCAGCATTTT. The variable domain in full, completed from reference TRBV5-8 and TRBJ1-5, reads EAGVTQSPTHLIKTRGQQATLRCSPISGHTSVYWYQQALGLGLQFLLWYDEGEERNRGNFPPRFSGRQFPNYSSELNVNALELEDSALYLCASSFSGQGRFQPQHFGDGTRLSIL.

V and J are TRBV27 and TRBJ1-1; 8 nucleotides line up with TRBD1. The J segment lost 11 bases and the V segment lost 3 bases, leaving 5 bases of the junction unmatched. The CDR3 runs to 12 residues. The germline V gene encodes CDR1 MNHEY and CDR2 SMNVEV (reference sequence). This chain's CDR3 is CASSFQGAPAFF. CDR3 DNA: TGTGCCAGCAGTTTCCAGGGGGCGCCGGCTTTCTTT.

The rearrangement links TRBV7-3 to TRBJ2-3, with D perhaps TRBD2 (6 bases). Between the trimmed V and J ends, which lost 4 bases and 2 bases, there was a span of 16 bases. Germline-derived CDR1 and CDR2 are SGHTA and FQGTGA. The CDR3 consists of 16 residues. The CDR3 nucleotides read TGTGCCAGCAGCTCAGGACGAGGAGGGTCCACAGATACGCAGTATTTT. Protein product: CASSSGRGGSTDTQYF. The complete variable domain, with remaining parts taken from reference TRBV7-3 and TRBJ2-3, reads GAGVSQTPSNKVTEKGKYVELRCDPISGHTALYWYRQSLGQGPEFLIYFQGTGAADDSGLPNDRFFAVRPEGSVSTLKIQRTERGDSAVYLCASSSGRGGSTDTQYFGPGTRLTVL.

Written as DNA, the CDR3 is TGTGCCAGCAGCTTAGTTGGAGGCACCGGGGAGCTGTTTTTT. As protein: CASSLVGGTGELFF. This chain uses TRBV3-1 (or the pseudogene TRBV3-2) with TRBJ2-2; D is perhaps TRBD2 (5 bases). The CDR3 spans 14 residues. CDR1 is LGHDT, CDR2 YNNKEL, per germline (reference sequence). V lost 5 bases to trimming and J lost 4 bases, with 11 bases between them.

V gene TRBV5-6 combines with J gene TRBJ1-2; 10 bases map to TRBD1. In germline, CDR1 is SGHDT, CDR2 YYEEEE. V lost 4 bases to trimming and J lost 4 bases; unmatched junction nucleotides: 4. This CDR3 contains 14 residues. The CDR3 DNA is TGTGCCAGCAGCCCCGGGACAGGGGTCTATGGCTACACCTTC. Amino acid sequence: CASSPGTGVYGYTF.

The chain uses TRBV19 and TRBJ1-1; no reliable D call. The CDR3 has 14 amino acids. Germline V gives CDR1 LNHDA, CDR2 SQIVND (reference sequence). Trimming stripped 0 bases from V and 4 bases from J, with 9 bases between. CDR3 residues: CASSIDRGSTEAFF. As DNA, the CDR3 is TGTGCCAGTAGTATAGATCGAGGGAGCACTGAAGCTTTCTTT.

The rearrangement joins TRBV14 to TRBJ2-1; 7 bases line up with TRBD2. The V gene's germline CDR1 is SGHDN and CDR2 FVKESK. This CDR3 comprises 14 residues. V trimming: 4 bases; J trimming: 7 bases; junction bases outside the gene matches: 7. DNA for the CDR3: TGTGCCAGCAGCCCCCGGGGGAGGGCTAATGAGCAGTTCTTC. Protein product: CASSPRGRANEQFF.

V usage is TRBV30 and J usage is TRBJ1-1, with D uncertain. The germline CDR1 and CDR2 sequences are GTSNPN and SVGIG (reference sequence). This CDR3 has 12 amino acids. Deletions cut 3 bases from V and 2 bases from J, with 7 bases between. Here the CDR3 DNA reads TGTGCCTGGAGAGGGAGTAACACTGAAGCTTTCTTT. Translating gives CAWRGSNTEAFF. Filled out from reference TRBV30 and TRBJ1-1, the complete variable domain reads SQTIHQWPATLVQPVGSPLSLECTVEGTSNPNLYWYRQAAGRGLQLLFYSVGIGQISSEVPQNLSASRPQDRQFILSSKKLLLSDSGFYLCAWRGSNTEAFFGQGTRLTVV.

This chain joins TRBV7-2 and TRBJ1-3; no clear D gene. The CDR3 runs to 13 residues. V was shortened by 2 bases and J by 9 bases, with 11 bases between the two germline ends. Germline CDR1 SGHTA, CDR2 FQGNSA. For the CDR3, the DNA is TGTGCCAGCAGCTTAAGGCGGTATTCCACCATATATTTT. Its protein product is CASSLRRYSTIYF. Full variable domain (remainder filled in from reference TRBV7-2 and TRBJ1-3): GAGVSQSPSNKVTEKGKDVELRCDPISGHTALYWYRQSLGQGLEFLIYFQGNSAPDKSGLPSDRFSAERTGGSVSTLTIQRTQQEDSAVYLCASSLRRYSTIYFGEGSWLTVV.

The chain uses TRBV27 and TRBJ1-2; 9 nucleotides match TRBD1. The junction had 11 bases not matched to a gene; V was cut back by 6 bases and J by 0 bases. The germline V gene encodes CDR1 MNHEY and CDR2 SMNVEV (reference sequence). There are 17 residues in the CDR3. CDR3 bases: TGTGCCAGCAGACCGGAGACAGGGGGGGATACTAACTATGGCTACACCTTC. Protein product: CASRPETGGDTNYGYTF.

The chain has TRBV30 and TRBJ1-1; 8 nucleotides agree with TRBD1. Germline CDR1 and CDR2: GTSNPN and SVGIG (reference sequence). The CDR3 runs 15 residues. V shed 3 bases, J shed 1 base, and the junction held 7 bases outside the gene matches. As DNA, the CDR3 is TGTGCCTGGAGCCAAGACAGGGGCCCGAACACTGAAGCTTTCTTT. This translates into CAWSQDRGPNTEAFF.

The J gene is TRBJ2-5, the V gene TRBV7-8, with no clear D. Germline V CDR1 and CDR2: SGHVS, FQNEAQ. This CDR3 region has 14 residues. With 0 bases removed from V and 1 base from J, the gap between germline ends came to 6 bases. CDR3 loop: CASSLASVQETQYF. The CDR3 bases are TGTGCCAGCAGCTTAGCGTCAGTCCAAGAGACCCAGTACTTC.

The chain carries TRBV29-1 and TRBJ1-1; D is unresolved. The germline V and J ends were trimmed by 3 bases and 8 bases, with 13 bases remaining between them. This CDR3 comprises 12 residues. Germline V gene sequence: CDR1 SQVTM, CDR2 ANQGSEA. CDR3 DNA sequence: TGCAGCGTTGAGGGTCGGAGTCTAGAAGCTTTCTTT. It codes for CSVEGRSLEAFF.

Points on this clone: Other DNA sequences in this sample translate to the same CDR3. The V call is TRBV7-2, the J call TRBJ1-2; 9 nucleotides match TRBD1. Germline V gene sequence: CDR1 SGHTA, CDR2 FQGNSA. CDR3 length: 14 amino acids. Unmatched junction bases numbered 3, after V lost 5 bases and J lost 2 bases. CDR3 in DNA: TGTGCCAGCAGCCCTGGACAGGGGAACTATGGCTACACCTTC. Encoded protein: CASSPGQGNYGYTF.

The rearrangement uses TRBV27 and TRBJ1-2; D uncertain. V was shortened by 3 bases and J by 3 bases, with 11 bases between the two germline ends. The germline CDR1 and CDR2 sequences are MNHEY and SMNVEV (reference sequence). This CDR3 has 14 residues. The CDR3 coding sequence is TGTGCCAGCAGTTTGGCTCCACGGGACTATGGCTACACCTTC. This sequence encodes CASSLAPRDYGYTF.

The J gene is TRBJ2-1, the V gene TRBV7-9; 12 bases match TRBD1. This CDR3 is 16 amino acids long. Germline V lookup: CDR1 SEHNR, CDR2 FQNEAQ (reference sequence). J was trimmed by 9 bases and V by 5 bases; bases with no gene match: 11. The CDR3 nucleotides read TGTGCCAGCAGCGCCTCCGGGACAGGGGGCTTCAGTGAGCAGTTCTTC. It yields the protein CASSASGTGGFSEQFF. Using reference TRBV7-9 and TRBJ2-1 for the parts outside the CDR3, the full variable domain is DTGVSQNPRHKITKRGQNVTFRCDPISEHNRLYWYRQTLGQGPEFLTYFQNEAQLEKSRLLSDRFSAERPKGSFSTLEIQRTEQGDSAMYLCASSASGTGGFSEQFFGPGTRLTVL.

The rearrangement joins TRBV11-2 to TRBJ2-1; TRBD2 aligns across 7 bases. This CDR3 has 16 amino acids. The junction had 8 bases not matched to a gene; V was cut back by 4 bases and J by 2 bases. Germline V gene lookup returns CDR1 SGHAT and CDR2 FQNNGV. In DNA, the CDR3 is TGTGCCAGCAGCTCGGGGGGTGCAGGCCCCTACAATGAGCAGTTCTTC. Translated: CASSSGGAGPYNEQFF.

J is TRBJ2-7 and V is TRBV6-2 or TRBV6-3; 12 nucleotides line up with TRBD2. J lost 5 bases, V lost 5 bases, and 4 bases had no gene match. Germline lookup yields CDR1 MNHEY and CDR2 SVGEGT. This CDR3 has 14 residues. The CDR3 DNA follows: TGTGCCAGCAGTCTAGCGGGGGGGCTGGACGAGCAGTACTTC. It encodes CASSLAGGLDEQYF.

This chain connects TRBV28 to TRBJ2-1; 10 bases map to TRBD2. The V gene end was trimmed by 3 bases and the J gene end by 8 bases; junction bases not matched to a gene: 10. The germline V gene has CDR1 MDHEN and CDR2 SYDVKM. CDR3 length equals 16 residues. The CDR3: CASSLEKREGQYEQFF. Here the CDR3 DNA reads TGTGCCAGCAGTTTGGAGAAGCGGGAGGGCCAGTATGAGCAGTTCTTC.

This chain links TRBV10-3 with TRBJ2-2, with 8 bases fitting TRBD1. The CDR3 runs to 16 residues. The J segment lost 7 bases and the V segment lost 10 bases, leaving 17 bases of the junction unmatched. Germline-derived CDR1 and CDR2 are ENHRY and SYGVKD. This chain's CDR3 is CASVPSDRGIGGELFF. The CDR3 bases are TGTGCCAGCGTTCCATCCGACAGGGGAATTGGCGGGGAGCTGTTTTTT.